The rows below give T cell receptor beta chains drawn from one sample of a study of shared clonotypes between healthy human individuals. Measured with immunoSEQ multiplex PCR; TCRdb has only the in-frame clones, and not every one. The sample shows about 2.3 million clones, 90% to 95% of them seen only once. Sequencing was carried out using naive CD4+ T cells from PBMCs. All receptors derive from a man younger than 35 in good health. Some clones in this sample may be carry-over from other donors' samples. The CDR3 runs from the conserved cysteine through the conserved F or W. The D gene is left open where the match is weak. Size is omitted from some rows. Given values are once, few, many or a class for expanded clones.

size,J,length,D,V,CDR3,DNA
-,TRBJ2-6,17,-,TRBV11-2,CASSPFNLRSQGHVLTF,TGTGCCAGCAGCCCCTTTAATTTGCGTTCCCAGGGCCACGTCCTGACTTTC
-,TRBJ2-4,14,-,TRBV11-2,CASSLGQGLYLQYF,TGTGCCAGCAGCCTTGGACAAGGTCTATATCTTCAGTACTTC
-,TRBJ2-7,16,-,TRBV4-1,CASSQVSGTLAYEQYF,TGCGCCAGCAGCCAAGTTTCCGGGACACTAGCCTACGAGCAGTACTTC
once,TRBJ1-2,14,-,TRBV28,CASSLGQGTYGYTF,TGTGCCAGCAGTCTTGGCCAGGGGACCTATGGCTACACCTTC
-,TRBJ2-3,19,TRBD2,TRBV7-9,CASSLSSRSGRAQGSTQYF,TGTGCCAGCAGCTTATCCTCCAGGAGCGGGAGGGCCCAGGGCAGTACGCAGTATTTT
-,TRBJ2-2,16,TRBD1,TRBV28,CASSPAGAGGTGELFF,TGTGCCAGCAGTCCCGCCGGGGCAGGGGGAACCGGGGAGCTGTTTTTT
-,TRBJ2-2,15,TRBD2,TRBV9,CASSVRRESTGELFF,TGTGCCAGCAGCGTACGGCGGGAGAGCACCGGGGAGCTGTTTTTT
-,TRBJ1-3,10,-,TRBV28,CASSLKGPDF,TGTGCCAGCAGTTTAAAAGGTCCGGATTTT
-,TRBJ2-2,15,TRBD2,TRBV15,CATRGAGERIGELFF,TGTGCCACCAGGGGCGCGGGAGAACGTATCGGGGAGCTGTTTTTT
-,TRBJ1-2,14,-,TRBV18,CASSPQGLEDGYTF,TGTGCCAGCTCACCTCAGGGCCTAGAGGATGGCTACACCTTC
few,TRBJ1-2,13,-,TRBV28,CASRPGANYGYTF,TGTGCCAGCAGGCCGGGGGCTAACTATGGCTACACCTTC
-,TRBJ2-1,15,-,TRBV7-8,CASSSGQPSYNEQFF,TGTGCCAGCAGCTCGGGACAACCCTCCTACAATGAGCAGTTCTTC
-,TRBJ1-2,14,TRBD1,TRBV18,CASSPGQGNDGYTF,TGTGCCAGCTCACCGGGACAGGGTAACGATGGCTACACCTTC
-,TRBJ2-7,14,-,TRBV11-1,CASSFDRSSLLQYF,TGTGCCAGCAGCTTTGATAGAAGCAGCCTCTTGCAGTACTTC
-,TRBJ2-7,15,-,TRBV7-9,CASSLGQPGSYEQYF,TGTGCCAGCAGCTTAGGGCAGCCCGGCTCCTACGAGCAGTACTTC
-,TRBJ1-1,15,TRBD1,TRBV5-1,CASSNGQGMNTEAFF,TGCGCCAGCAGTAATGGACAGGGGATGAACACTGAAGCTTTCTTT
-,TRBJ2-7,15,TRBD2,TRBV4-2,CASSQGLAEAYEQYF,TGTGCCAGCAGCCAAGGACTAGCGGAAGCCTACGAGCAGTACTTC
-,TRBJ2-3,14,-,TRBV11-1,CASSLEVGLDTQYF,TGTGCCAGCAGCTTAGAGGTGGGGCTCGATACGCAGTATTTT
-,TRBJ2-4,15,-,TRBV5-1,CASSLSGVAKNIQYF,TGCGCCAGCAGCTTGTCCGGTGTAGCCAAAAACATTCAGTACTTC
-,TRBJ2-7,12,-,TRBV6-1,CASRESWYEQYF,TGTGCCAGCAGGGAGAGTTGGTACGAGCAGTACTTC
-,TRBJ1-5,15,-,TRBV6-5,CASSYSGIGDQPQHF,TGTGCCAGCAGTTACTCAGGCATCGGCGATCAGCCCCAGCATTTT
-,TRBJ2-3,17,TRBD2,TRBV28,CASSRTLGTSGTDTQYF,TGTGCCAGCAGCCGGACTTTGGGGACTAGCGGCACAGATACGCAGTATTTT
-,TRBJ1-1,12,-,TRBV28,CASSLSHTEAFF,TGTGCCAGCAGCCTCTCCCACACTGAAGCTTTCTTT
-,TRBJ1-1,14,-,TRBV5-5,CASRVEPVNTEAFF,TGTGCCAGCAGGGTGGAGCCGGTGAACACTGAAGCTTTCTTT
-,TRBJ2-1,16,TRBD2,TRBV14,CASSQQLAGGNNEQFF,TGTGCCAGCAGCCAACAACTAGCGGGTGGGAACAATGAGCAGTTCTTC
-,TRBJ1-5,14,-,TRBV9,CASSVGEGRQPQHF,TGTGCCAGCAGCGTAGGGGAAGGCCGTCAGCCCCAGCATTTT
-,TRBJ2-3,13,-,TRBV7-3,CASSSQSRGTQYF,TGTGCCAGCAGCTCCCAGTCGCGTGGTACGCAGTATTTT
-,TRBJ1-3,14,-,TRBV11-2,CASRITSSGNTIYF,TGTGCCAGCAGGATAACAAGCTCTGGAAACACCATATATTTT
-,TRBJ1-2,16,TRBD1,TRBV19,CASSHRTGLFNYGYTF,TGTGCCAGTAGTCACCGGACAGGATTATTTAACTATGGCTACACCTTC
-,TRBJ2-7,14,-,TRBV11-2,CASSLVGSLYEQYF,TGTGCCAGCAGCTTAGTCGGCAGCCTCTACGAGCAGTACTTC
-,TRBJ1-2,13,-,TRBV28,CASTAGINYGYTF,TGTGCCAGCACGGCGGGGATAAACTATGGCTACACCTTC